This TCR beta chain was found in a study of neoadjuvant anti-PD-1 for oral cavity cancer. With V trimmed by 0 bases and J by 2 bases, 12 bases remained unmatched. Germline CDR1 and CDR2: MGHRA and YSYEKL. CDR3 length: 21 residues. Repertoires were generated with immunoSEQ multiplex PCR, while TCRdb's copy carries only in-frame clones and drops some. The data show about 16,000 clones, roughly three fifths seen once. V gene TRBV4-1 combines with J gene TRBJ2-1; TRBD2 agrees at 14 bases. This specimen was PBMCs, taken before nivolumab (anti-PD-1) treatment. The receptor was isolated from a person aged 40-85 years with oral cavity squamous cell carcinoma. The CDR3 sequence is CASSQEGGLAGDLRAYNEQFF. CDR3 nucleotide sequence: TGCGCCAGCAGCCAAGAGGGGGGACTAGCGGGAGATTTAAGGGCCTACAATGAGCAGTTCTTC.